The TCR beta chain under discussion was sequenced for a study of early T cells in non-severe SARS-CoV-2 infection. The wider study: Sequencing targeted bulk RNA from unsorted whole blood, leaving chains unpaired. Study outcomes and limitations: Using VDJdb, the matching emphasized anti-spike CD8 responses while missing private and CD4 specificities.

Individual cDNA molecules received unique molecular identifiers during library preparation. TCRdb itself ran the 5' RACE reads through MiXCR, one entry per CDR3 protein. The table records about 64,000 distinct CDR3 sequences, 20% of them present only once. V was pared by 10 bases and J by 0 bases, with 9 bases of the junction left unmatched. This CDR3 is built from 16 residues. Germline V gene data show CDR1 as LNHDA and CDR2 as SQIVND (reference sequence). Note on this clonotype: Its antigen is as yet unknown.

The chain is built from TRBV19 and TRBJ2-6; 7 bases fit TRBD1. The sequencing here drew on whole blood, taken at baseline. This TCR came from an adult who was a healthcare worker with PCR-confirmed SARS-CoV-2 infection or an uninfected control (not recorded which). CDR3 nucleotides: TGTGCCACCCGGGTCAGGGGGATCTCTGGGGCCAACGTCCTGACTTTC. It is translated as CATRVRGISGANVLTF.